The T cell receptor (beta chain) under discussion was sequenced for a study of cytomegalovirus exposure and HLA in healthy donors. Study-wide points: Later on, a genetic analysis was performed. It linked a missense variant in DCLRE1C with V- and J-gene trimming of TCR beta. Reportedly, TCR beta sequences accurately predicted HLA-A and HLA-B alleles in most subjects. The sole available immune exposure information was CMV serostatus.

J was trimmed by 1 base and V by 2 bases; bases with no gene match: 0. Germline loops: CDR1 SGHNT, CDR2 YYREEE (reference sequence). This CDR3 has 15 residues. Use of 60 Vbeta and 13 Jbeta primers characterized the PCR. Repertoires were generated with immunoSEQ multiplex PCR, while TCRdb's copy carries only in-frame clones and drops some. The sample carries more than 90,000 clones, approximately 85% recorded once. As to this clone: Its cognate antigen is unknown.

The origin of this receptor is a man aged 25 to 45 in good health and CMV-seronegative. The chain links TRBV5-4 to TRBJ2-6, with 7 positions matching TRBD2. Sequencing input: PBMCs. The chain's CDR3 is CASSFGGSGANVLTF. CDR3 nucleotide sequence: TGTGCCAGCAGCTTCGGGGGGTCTGGGGCCAACGTCCTGACTTTC. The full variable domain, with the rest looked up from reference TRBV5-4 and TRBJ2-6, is ETGVTQSPTHLIKTRGQQVTLRCSSQSGHNTVSWYQQALGQGPQFIFQYYREEENGRGNFPPRFSGLQFPNYSSELNVNALELDDSALYLCASSFGGSGANVLTFGAGSRLTVL.